Listed below are T cell receptor beta chains from one sample, sequenced in a study of T cell responses to AZD1222 COVID-19 vaccine. Assay used: immunoSEQ multiplex PCR; TCRdb lists only in-frame clones, some missing. The sample shows around 80,000 clones, about 88% of them seen only once. Sequencing was performed on peripheral blood, taken on day 0 of AZD1222 vaccination. The receptors stem from an adult in good health. CDR3s include the opening cysteine and the closing phenylalanine or tryptophan. Fields, in order: V gene, D gene, J gene, clone size, CDR3 protein, CDR3 DNA. A D gene is named only where the DNA matches it firmly. Not every row has a clone size; where given, it reads once, few, many or a size class.

>TRBV28|-|TRBJ2-7|-
CASSMPGEMTHEQYF
TGTGCCAGCAGTATGCCAGGGGAAATGACCCACGAGCAGTACTTC
>TRBV15|TRBD2|TRBJ2-3|-
CATSRLAGGGTDTQYF
TGTGCCACCAGCAGATTGGCGGGGGGCGGCACAGATACGCAGTATTTT
>TRBV4-1|-|TRBJ2-6|-
CASSQPGASGANVLTF
TGCGCCAGCAGCCAACCTGGGGCGTCTGGGGCCAACGTCCTGACTTTC
>TRBV30|-|TRBJ1-6|-
CASESSYNSPLHF
TGTGCCTCTGAGAGCTCCTATAATTCACCCCTCCACTTT
>TRBV4-2|-|TRBJ2-2|-
CASSQAHSANTGELFF
TGTGCCAGCAGCCAAGCGCATAGCGCGAACACCGGGGAGCTGTTTTTT
>TRBV6-1|-|TRBJ1-5|-
CASSESEGSGDQPQHF
TGTGCCAGCAGTGAATCGGAGGGTTCAGGGGACCAGCCCCAGCATTTT
>TRBV19|-|TRBJ1-5|-
CASNPGSYQPQHF
TGTGCCAGTAATCCCGGGAGTTATCAGCCCCAGCATTTT
>TRBV28|-|TRBJ1-1|-
CASSSGPSPMEAFF
TGTGCCAGCAGTTCTGGGCCAAGCCCTATGGAAGCTTTCTTT
>TRBV29-1|-|TRBJ1-2|-
CSVDDGQSYGYTF
TGCAGCGTGGATGACGGGCAGAGCTATGGCTACACCTTC
>TRBV3-1/TRBV3-2|TRBD1|TRBJ1-6|-
CASSRLGTVQNNSPLHF
TGTGCCAGCAGCCGGCTCGGGACAGTCCAAAATAATTCACCCCTCCACTTT
>TRBV10-2|TRBD1|TRBJ1-4|-
CASSRDRGPGNEKLFF
TGCGCCAGCTCCCGGGACAGGGGGCCGGGTAATGAAAAACTGTTTTTT
>TRBV30|-|TRBJ2-3|-
CAWRLANPTDTQYF
TGTGCCTGGAGGCTAGCGAATCCCACAGATACGCAGTATTTT
>TRBV2|-|TRBJ1-5|-
CASSLVRSSNQPQHF
TGTGCCAGCAGCCTCGTAAGGAGTAGCAATCAGCCCCAGCATTTT
>TRBV6-1|TRBD2|TRBJ2-5|-
CASSERVGGEETQYF
TGTGCCAGCAGTGAACGTGTGGGGGGGGAAGAGACCCAGTACTTC
>TRBV10-3|-|TRBJ2-2|-
CAIGRGLNTGELFF
TGTGCCATCGGTCGGGGGCTGAACACCGGGGAGCTGTTTTTT
>TRBV18|-|TRBJ2-2|-
CASSPPSILGGELFF
TGTGCCAGCTCGCCCCCATCTATACTCGGCGGGGAGCTGTTTTTT
>TRBV29-1|TRBD1|TRBJ2-1|-
CSVPGQGAFLYEQFF
TGCAGCGTCCCCGGACAGGGGGCGTTTCTCTATGAGCAGTTCTTC
>TRBV30|TRBD2|TRBJ2-7|-
CAWGTSGLSYEQYF
TGTGCCTGGGGGACTAGCGGGCTTTCCTACGAGCAGTACTTC
>TRBV5-1|-|TRBJ1-6|-
CASSLAGRSPLHF
TGCGCCAGCAGCTTGGCGGGGCGTTCACCCCTCCACTTT
>TRBV3-1/TRBV3-2|-|TRBJ2-7|-
CASSQGETYYEQYF
TGTGCCAGCAGCCAAGGCGAGACATATTACGAGCAGTACTTC
>TRBV7-8|-|TRBJ2-5|-
CASSWTWSEETQYF
TGTGCCAGCAGCTGGACATGGAGCGAAGAGACCCAGTACTTC
>TRBV19|TRBD1|TRBJ1-3|-
CASSIDRASGNTIYF
TGTGCCAGTAGTATCGACAGGGCCTCTGGAAACACCATATATTTT
>TRBV11-2|TRBD2|TRBJ2-1|-
CASSALAGGQNEQFF
TGTGCCAGCAGCGCGTTAGCGGGGGGGCAGAATGAGCAGTTCTTC
>TRBV5-5|-|TRBJ2-3|-
CASSLEGDTQYF
TGTGCCAGCAGCTTGGAGGGGGATACGCAGTATTTT
>TRBV5-1|TRBD1|TRBJ2-7|-
CASSRSGTGGYEQYF
TGCGCCAGCAGCCGGTCCGGGACAGGGGGCTACGAGCAGTACTTC
>TRBV3-1/TRBV3-2|-|TRBJ1-3|-
CASSQANPGNTIYF
TGTGCCAGCAGCCAGGCTAACCCTGGAAACACCATATATTTT
>TRBV2|TRBD2|TRBJ2-1|-
CASSERLAAYNEQFF
TGTGCCAGCAGTGAAAGGCTAGCGGCCTACAATGAGCAGTTCTTC
>TRBV11-2|TRBD2|TRBJ2-1|-
CASSRYQGRAYNEQFF
TGTGCCAGCAGCCGCTACCAAGGGAGGGCCTACAATGAGCAGTTCTTC
>TRBV5-8|-|TRBJ2-7|-
CASSPIPQNEQYF
TGTGCCAGCAGCCCCATCCCCCAAAATGAGCAGTACTTC
>TRBV9|TRBD1|TRBJ2-7|-
CASSEGTGYYEQYF
TGTGCCAGCAGCGAGGGGACAGGCTACTACGAGCAGTACTTC
>TRBV19|-|TRBJ2-2|once
CASTTRGEAGELFF
TGTGCCAGTACTACAAGGGGGGAAGCCGGGGAGCTGTTTTTT
>TRBV19|-|TRBJ2-6|-
CASTAKGMSGANVLTF
TGTGCCAGTACGGCCAAGGGGATGTCCGGGGCCAACGTCCTGACTTTC
>TRBV2|TRBD2|TRBJ2-3|-
CASRTGTSGTDTQYF
TGTGCCAGCAGGACCGGGACTAGCGGCACAGATACGCAGTATTTT
>TRBV13|-|TRBJ2-7|-
CASSRRTGRAYEQYF
TGTGCCAGCAGCCGCCGGACAGGGAGGGCCTACGAGCAGTACTTC
>TRBV27|-|TRBJ1-4|-
CASSFQGGGEKLFF
TGTGCCAGCAGTTTCCAGGGAGGAGGGGAAAAACTGTTTTTT
>TRBV19|TRBD2|TRBJ2-1|-
CASSSRGERVYNEQFF
TGTGCCAGTAGTAGTCGGGGGGAGCGGGTCTACAATGAGCAGTTCTTC
>TRBV6-6|TRBD1|TRBJ2-6|-
CATRGGAGANVLTF
TGTGCCACCCGAGGGGGCGCTGGGGCCAACGTCCTGACTTTC
>TRBV10-1|TRBD2|TRBJ2-7|-
CASSESGLGVKQYF
TGCGCCAGCAGTGAGTCGGGACTAGGTGTTAAGCAGTACTTC
>TRBV3-1/TRBV3-2|-|TRBJ1-4|-
CASSQDLGGMNEKLFF
TGTGCCAGCAGCCAAGATCTAGGTGGGATGAATGAAAAACTGTTTTTT
>TRBV5-4|TRBD1|TRBJ1-1|once
CASSLGGQQGTTEAFF
TGTGCCAGCAGCTTGGGGGGACAACAGGGGACCACTGAAGCTTTCTTT
>TRBV15|-|TRBJ1-2|-
CATSRDLYGRLDGYTF
TGTGCCACCAGCAGAGATCTATACGGGAGGTTGGATGGCTACACCTTC
>TRBV28|-|TRBJ2-7|few
CASSLTAPYEQYF
TGTGCCAGCAGTTTGACAGCCCCCTACGAGCAGTACTTC
>TRBV5-6|-|TRBJ1-1|-
CASSLRAGNTEAFF
TGTGCCAGCAGCCTTAGGGCGGGGAACACTGAAGCTTTCTTT
>TRBV5-5|-|TRBJ1-3|-
CASSGGVFSSGNTIYF
TGTGCCAGCAGCGGTGGGGTTTTTTCTTCTGGAAACACCATATATTTT
>TRBV18|TRBD1|TRBJ1-5|-
CASSRGQILNSNQPQHF
TGTGCCAGCTCACGGGGACAGATACTCAATAGCAATCAGCCCCAGCATTTT
>TRBV5-1|-|TRBJ1-4|-
CASSRTNLDGGGEKLFF
TGCGCCAGCAGCCGGACGAATCTCGACGGCGGCGGAGAAAAACTGTTTTTT
>TRBV5-1|TRBD1|TRBJ2-2|few
CASSLGTGTGGELFF
TGCGCCAGCAGCTTGGGGACAGGGACCGGCGGGGAGCTGTTTTTT
>TRBV6-5|TRBD2|TRBJ2-3|-
CASSQTSGGPDTQYF
TGTGCCAGCAGCCAGACTAGCGGGGGGCCAGATACGCAGTATTTT
>TRBV9|-|TRBJ1-1|-
CASSQGSGFTNTEAFF
TGTGCCAGCAGCCAGGGAAGTGGGTTTACGAACACTGAAGCTTTCTTT
>TRBV6-5|-|TRBJ1-2|-
CASSQAGGYTF
TGTGCCAGCAGTCAGGCTGGTGGCTACACCTTC
>TRBV19|TRBD1|TRBJ2-7|once
CASSTSRDRGYEQYF
TGTGCCAGTAGCACCTCGCGGGACAGGGGGTACGAGCAGTACTTC
>TRBV29-1|TRBD1|TRBJ2-7|-
CSVEDRSGQGGYEQYF
TGCAGCGTTGAAGATCGTTCGGGACAGGGGGGCTACGAGCAGTACTTC
>TRBV27|-|TRBJ1-5|-
CASSPRQRGQPQHF
TGTGCCAGCTCCCCTCGACAACGGGGGCAGCCCCAGCATTTT
>TRBV7-8|-|TRBJ1-2|-
CASSLSVANYGYTF
TGTGCCAGCAGCTTATCCGTAGCTAACTATGGCTACACCTTC
>TRBV4-1|-|TRBJ1-2|-
CASSQVGDRVGGYTF
TGCGCCAGCAGCCAAGTGGGGGACCGCGTGGGTGGCTACACCTTC
>TRBV5-1|TRBD1|TRBJ1-6|-
CASSSRDSGDSPLHF
TGCGCCAGCAGCTCCCGGGACAGCGGGGATTCACCCCTCCACTTT